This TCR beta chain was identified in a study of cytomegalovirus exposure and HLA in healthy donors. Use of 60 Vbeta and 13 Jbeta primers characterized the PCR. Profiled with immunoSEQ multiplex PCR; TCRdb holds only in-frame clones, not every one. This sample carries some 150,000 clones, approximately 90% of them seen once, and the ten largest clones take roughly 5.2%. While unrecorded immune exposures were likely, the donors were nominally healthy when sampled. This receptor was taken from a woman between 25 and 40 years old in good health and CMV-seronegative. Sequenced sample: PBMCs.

In nucleotides, the CDR3 is TGTGCCAGCAGCCCCCGGGTAGCGGGAGTTCCCGAGCAGTACTTC. Protein sequence: CASSPRVAGVPEQYF. The chain has TRBV7-9 and TRBJ2-7; 9 bases map to TRBD2. V gave up 5 bases and J gave up 6 bases; unmatched junction bases: 11. Germline assignment: CDR1 SEHNR and CDR2 FQNEAQ (reference sequence). The CDR3 runs 15 residues.